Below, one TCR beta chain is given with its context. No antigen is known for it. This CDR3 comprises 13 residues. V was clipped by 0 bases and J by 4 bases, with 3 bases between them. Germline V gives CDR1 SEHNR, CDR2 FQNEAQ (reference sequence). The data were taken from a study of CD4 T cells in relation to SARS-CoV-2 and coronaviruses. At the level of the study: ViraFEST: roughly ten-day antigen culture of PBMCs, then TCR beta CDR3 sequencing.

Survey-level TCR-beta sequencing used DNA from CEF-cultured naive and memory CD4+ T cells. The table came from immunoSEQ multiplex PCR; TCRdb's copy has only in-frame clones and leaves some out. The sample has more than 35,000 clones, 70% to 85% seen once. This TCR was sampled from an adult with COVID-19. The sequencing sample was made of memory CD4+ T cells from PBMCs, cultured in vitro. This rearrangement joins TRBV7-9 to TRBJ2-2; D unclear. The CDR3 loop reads CASSLASTGELFF. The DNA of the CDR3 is TGTGCCAGCAGCTTAGCCTCCACCGGGGAGCTGTTTTTT.